Listed here is a single T cell receptor beta chain. Its antigen is not identified. Active moderate-to-severe ophthalmopathy, Clinical Activity Score at least 3, NOSPECS at least 4, under 3 months' duration. Based on clinical symptoms, serum thyroxine and TRAb, thyroid ultrasound and orbital computed tomography, diagnoses were reached. Out of 8.5 to 10 ml of fresh peripheral blood came the PBMCs. This entry belongs to a study of T cells in Graves' hyperthyroidism and ophthalmopathy. Overall study findings and caveats: Before onset, ophthalmopathy was predicted by the model a median roughly six months earlier.

The source material, RNA transcripts, was used to amplify TCR beta CDR3 regions. During a first-round RT-PCR of the TCR CDR3, the HTBI primer set was used. TCRdb processed the multiplex PCR reads anew with MiXCR; each CDR3 protein has one entry. The sample yields approximately 530,000 distinct CDR3 sequences, about 20% seen once. Material for sequencing was blood. This TCR derives from a man between 35 and 55 years old with Graves' ophthalmopathy.

The CDR3 DNA is TGTGCCAGCTCACCAGGGAGACAGGTCTCCTACGAGCAGTACTTC. Encoded protein: CASSPGRQVSYEQYF. J is TRBJ2-7 and V is TRBV18; D might be TRBD1 (6 bases). This CDR3 region has 15 residues. Germline V gives CDR1 KGHSH, CDR2 LQKENI. The V end lost 2 bases, the J end lost 0 bases, and 11 bases lay between the germline ends.